This TCR beta chain emerged from a study of OX40 agonist ivuxolimab in advanced cancers. General study results and limits: Both blood CD4+ and CD8+ T cells showed clonal growth by week 6 at 0.1 to 3.0 mg/kg.

This CDR3 comprises 14 residues. Trimming removed 11 bases at V and 1 base at J, with 14 bases between. The germline gives CDR1 WNHNN, CDR2 SYGVQD (reference sequence). TCRdb's copy holds only in-frame clones and misses some; the assay was immunoSEQ multiplex PCR. The sample lists approximately 100,000 clones, 90% occurring once. For this clone: The target antigen is unknown.

The sequence came from an adult with an advanced solid tumor such as melanoma, head and neck, liver or kidney cancer. The sequences come from CD4+ or CD8+ T cells sorted from blood, collected in a trial of the OX40 agonist ivuxolimab. This chain connects TRBV10-1 to TRBJ2-2; D is perhaps TRBD2 (6 bases). The CDR3 spells CAGSGGRNTGELFF. CDR3 sequence (DNA): TGCGCCGGTTCCGGAGGGCGGAACACCGGGGAGCTGTTTTTT.